The 18 T cell receptor beta chains given below trace back to one sample, sequenced in a study of T cells after yellow fever vaccination. From the 5' RACE reads, TCRdb called clonotypes with MiXCR, one entry per CDR3 protein. The profile shows hundreds of thousands of distinct CDR3 sequences, around 3.6% of them singletons. The sample consisted of PBMCs, taken on the day of the yellow fever booster vaccination. Receptors were obtained from a man younger than 35 who received the YFV17D yellow fever vaccine.

There are many counts of this clonotype. This chain uses TRBV7-6 with TRBJ2-3; D may correspond to TRBD1 or TRBD2 (5 bases each). This CDR3 is built from 16 residues. V lost 4 bases and J lost 5, with 19 bases in between. Germline V gives CDR1 SGHVS, CDR2 FNYEAQ. CDR3 protein: CASSSGMGLIGDTQYF. Here the CDR3 DNA reads TGTGCCAGCAGCTCCGGGATGGGGCTAATTGGAGATACGCAGTATTTT.

The rearrangement joins TRBV11-2 to TRBJ1-6, with D uncertain. In germline, CDR1 is SGHAT, CDR2 FQNNGV. The ends were cut back, 1 base at V and 10 bases at J, with 14 bases in the middle. This CDR3 contains 15 residues. The CDR3 bases are TGTGCCAGCAGCTTAGCCCTCCCAGGTGGATCACCCCTCCACTTT. The encoded protein is CASSLALPGGSPLHF.

In its sample, this clonotype was seen many times. The rearrangement uses TRBV6-5 and TRBJ2-3; D is unclear. CDR3 length: 13 residues. From germline, CDR1 is MNHEY and CDR2 SVGAGI. V lost 5 bases and J lost 6, with 12 bases in between. DNA for the CDR3: TGTGCCAGCAGTCACATACGGCAGGATACGCAGTATTTT. Translating gives CASSHIRQDTQYF.

This chain uses TRBV11-2 with TRBJ1-5; weak D call: TRBD1 (6 bases). V was shortened by 3 bases and J by 6 bases, with 18 bases between the two germline ends. CDR3 length: 16 residues. Germline values: CDR1 SGHAT, CDR2 FQNNGV. The CDR3 DNA reads TGTGCCAGCAGCTTCGGGCCACCCGGGGGGGCTCAGCCCCAGCATTTT. Protein: CASSFGPPGGAQPQHF. The full variable domain, in which reference TRBV11-2 and TRBJ1-5 provide the parts outside the CDR3, is EAGVAQSPRYKIIEKRQSVAFWCNPISGHATLYWYQQILGQGPKLLIQFQNNGVVDDSQLPKDRFSAERLKGVDSTLKIQPAKLEDSAVYLCASSFGPPGGAQPQHFGDGTRLSIL.

This clonotype was observed many times. This sequence joins TRBV6-4 and TRBJ1-6; 7 nucleotides match TRBD1. CDR3 length equals 14 residues. Germline CDR1 reads MRHNA; CDR2 reads SNTAGT. The trim removed 2 bases at V and 9 bases at J, leaving 4 bases unmatched. CDR3 DNA: TGTGCCAGCAGTGACGGGACAGAGACTTCACCCCTCCACTTT. This translates into CASSDGTETSPLHF.

Many counts were recorded for this clonotype. This chain links TRBV5-1 with TRBJ2-6; TRBD2 might be the D (6 bases). Germline-derived CDR1 and CDR2 are SGHRS and YFSETQ. The ends were cut back, 2 bases at V and 0 bases at J, with 15 bases in the middle. The CDR3 length is 18 residues. CDR3: CASSFGSGTYSGANVLTF. CDR3 nucleotide sequence: TGCGCCAGCAGCTTTGGGTCGGGGACTTACTCTGGGGCCAACGTCCTGACTTTC. The full variable domain, rest sourced from reference TRBV5-1 and TRBJ2-6, is KAGVTQTPRYLIKTRGQQVTLSCSPISGHRSVSWYQQTPGQGLQFLFEYFSETQRNKGNFPGRFSGRQFSNSRSEMNVSTLELGDSALYLCASSFGSGTYSGANVLTFGAGSRLTVL.

This clonotype was seen a handful of times. The chain carries TRBV5-1 and TRBJ1-3; D gene ambiguous. Germline CDR1 and CDR2: SGHRS and YFSETQ. The V end lost 3 bases, the J end lost 4 bases, and 14 bases lay between the germline ends. The CDR3 loop spans 15 amino acids. This CDR3 reads CASSSSGAAGNTIYF. Here the CDR3 DNA reads TGCGCCAGCAGCTCTTCGGGCGCCGCGGGAAACACCATATATTTT.

In its sample, this clonotype was seen a few times. The genes are TRBV28 and TRBJ1-2; D is unresolved. Germline CDR1 and CDR2: MDHEN and SYDVKM. The germline V and J ends were trimmed by 3 bases and 8 bases, with 13 bases remaining between them. The CDR3 totals 13 residues. The CDR3 sequence: CASSLIRVEGYTF. CDR3 in DNA: TGTGCCAGCAGTTTGATCCGGGTGGAAGGCTACACCTTC.

The chain employs TRBV4-1 and TRBJ2-7; D is uncertain. This CDR3 comprises 13 residues. V was shortened by 0 bases and J by 4 bases, with 7 bases between the two germline ends. Germline CDR1 reads MGHRA; CDR2 reads YSYEKL. Here the CDR3 reads CASSQDGHYEQYF. The CDR3 DNA follows: TGCGCCAGCAGCCAAGATGGTCATTACGAGCAGTACTTC.

This clonotype was seen at least ten times. This chain links TRBV7-2 with TRBJ1-5, with 7 bases lining up with TRBD1. CDR3 length: 13 amino acids. Germline values: CDR1 SGHTA, CDR2 FQGNSA. V shed 4 bases, J shed 9 bases, and the junction held 6 bases outside the gene matches. CDR3: CASSSWTGVPQHF. CDR3 nucleotide sequence: TGTGCCAGCAGCTCATGGACAGGCGTGCCCCAGCATTTT.

This clonotype has a handful of counts. The chain links TRBV7-2 to TRBJ2-3; D ambiguous. Trimming removed 1 base at V and 1 base at J, with 6 bases between. Germline CDR1 reads SGHTA; CDR2 reads FQGNSA. The CDR3 consists of 14 residues. In nucleotides, the CDR3 is TGTGCCAGCAGCTTAGTCGCCCGCACAGATACGCAGTATTTT. Protein sequence: CASSLVARTDTQYF.

This clonotype appeared many times. The chain is built from TRBV20-1 and TRBJ2-5; 11 positions match TRBD2. This CDR3 contains 15 residues. Per the germline V gene, CDR1 is DFQATT and CDR2 is SNEGSKA (reference sequence). J was trimmed by 3 bases and V by 5 bases; bases with no gene match: 8. The CDR3 sequence: CSAASGTSGKETQYF. CDR3 nucleotides: TGCAGTGCTGCCTCCGGGACTAGCGGCAAAGAGACCCAGTACTTC.

This clonotype was observed many times. This rearrangement joins TRBV5-1 to TRBJ2-3, with TRBD1 matching over 8 bases. The CDR3 has 16 amino acids. J gave up 4 bases and V 4 bases, and 11 bases lay outside the gene matches. Per germline, CDR1 SGHRS and CDR2 YFSETQ. The CDR3 loop reads CASSLRGRVPADTQYF. As DNA, the CDR3 is TGCGCCAGCAGCCTCAGGGGGCGAGTCCCCGCAGATACGCAGTATTTT.

This clonotype was counted ten times or more. In DNA, the CDR3 is TGTGCCAGCAGCCCCGCACCAACTAGCGGAGACACAGATACGCAGTATTTT. Amino acid sequence: CASSPAPTSGDTDTQYF. This chain joins TRBV7-3 and TRBJ2-3, with 8 bases matching TRBD2. The CDR3 has 17 residues. The germline V gene has CDR1 SGHTA and CDR2 FQGTGA. V was clipped by 5 bases and J by 2 bases; unmatched bases: 12. The full variable domain, rest sourced from reference TRBV7-3 and TRBJ2-3, is GAGVSQTPSNKVTEKGKYVELRCDPISGHTALYWYRQSLGQGPEFLIYFQGTGAADDSGLPNDRFFAVRPEGSVSTLKIQRTERGDSAVYLCASSPAPTSGDTDTQYFGPGTRLTVL.

The chain has TRBV5-1 and TRBJ1-2, with 7 positions matching TRBD1. The CDR3 consists of 14 residues. V shed 7 bases and J 4 bases; nucleotides not matched to a gene: 10. In germline, CDR1 is SGHRS, CDR2 YFSETQ. The CDR3 here is CASRIGGGSYGYTF. CDR3 nucleotides: TGCGCCAGCCGGATAGGAGGGGGCAGCTATGGCTACACCTTC.

This clonotype was recorded many times. This chain links TRBV7-9 with TRBJ2-7; no definite D call. V lost 5 bases, J lost 5 bases, and 4 bases lay in between. Germline values: CDR1 SEHNR, CDR2 FQNEAQ (reference sequence). The CDR3 spans 10 residues. The CDR3 DNA is TGTGCCAGCAGCAACAACGAGCAGTACTTC. Residues: CASSNNEQYF.

This clonotype came up a few times. This chain joins TRBV12-5 and TRBJ1-1, with 10 positions matching TRBD1. This CDR3 comprises 17 residues. Germline CDR1 LGHNT, CDR2 FRNRAP. V was clipped by 2 bases and J by 4 bases; unmatched bases: 10. CDR3 in DNA: TGTGCTAGTGGTTTGAGGGTTCCGGGACAGGGGATCACTGAAGCTTTCTTT. This gives the protein CASGLRVPGQGITEAFF.

The chain links TRBV9 to TRBJ1-1; D gene unclear. The V end was cut by 3 bases, the J end by 1 base, with 13 bases between. CDR1 is SGDLS and CDR2 is YYNGEE in the germline V gene. The CDR3 has 15 amino acids. The CDR3 region is CASSASETPNTEAFF. The CDR3 nucleotides read TGTGCCAGCAGCGCCTCCGAGACTCCGAACACTGAAGCTTTCTTT.